The source of this TCR beta chain is a study of CXCR3-negative and CXCR3-positive naive CD8 T cells. General study findings and limits: Much lower diversity was found in memory CD8+ cells, while both naive subsets had comparably high diversity. Most assays were run on fresh PBMCs (CXCR3 expression partially decreased after cryopreservation).

The CDR3 loop spans 15 amino acids. Germline V gene lookup returns CDR1 DFQATT and CDR2 SNEGSKA (reference sequence). To note about this clonotype: Its antigen remains unknown.

Via 5' RACE with UMI labels, TRB cDNA libraries were prepared. TCRdb re-analyzed the 5' RACE reads; it lists each CDR3 protein once, without DNA. This sample's clone table lists about 58,000 distinct CDR3 sequences. The specimen sequenced was naive CXCR3- CD8+ T cells from blood. Subset specified: CD45RO-CCR7+CD27+CD95- naive CD8+ T cells lacking CXCR3 (TNR3-). This sequence was found in a human donor in good health. Some clones in this sample may be carry-over from other donors' samples. J is TRBJ2-7 and V is TRBV20-1; checking the TCRdb D call of TRBD1 is not possible without DNA. CDR3: CSVLPGRRHTYEQYF.